This TCR beta chain was found in a study of monozygotic twins with inflammatory bowel disease. There are 14 residues in the CDR3. Germline-derived CDR1 and CDR2 are KGHDR and SFDVKD. Total RNA input per TCR library was 3500 ng. Reprocessing the 5' RACE reads, TCRdb reports a single entry for every CDR3 protein and omits DNA. In all, the sample yields a few hundred thousand distinct CDR3 sequences. The source is a human donor with ulcerative colitis or Crohn's disease, or a healthy co-twin of an affected twin (not recorded which). V gene TRBV24-1 combines with J gene TRBJ2-5; the TCRdb call, TRBD1, lacks DNA for checking. The sample consisted of blood. CDR3 sequence reads: CATSEQGSQETQYF.